The 12 T cell receptor beta chains reported below all come from one sample, sequenced in a study of ipilimumab plus nivolumab after autologous stem cell transplantation. Here immunoSEQ multiplex PCR was the method, and the copy in TCRdb shows in-frame clones only, minus some. Here the sample spans roughly 1,600 clones, around nine tenths being singletons. Sample: PBMCs, taken in a trial of ipilimumab plus nivolumab as post-transplant consolidation. The receptors here all came from a male donor with multiple myeloma.

The chain uses TRBV7-9 and TRBJ2-1, with TRBD2 matching over 11 bases. Germline values: CDR1 SEHNR, CDR2 FQNEAQ (reference sequence). Unmatched junction bases numbered 11, after V lost 5 bases and J lost 5 bases. The length of the CDR3 is 17 residues. The CDR3, as DNA: TGTGCCAGCAGCCCACAGGCACTAGCGGGGGAAAACAATGAGCAGTTCTTC. It specifies CASSPQALAGENNEQFF.

This chain connects TRBV30 to TRBJ1-2; D not resolved. There are 13 residues in the CDR3. V dropped 5 bases and J dropped 7 bases, with 17 bases sitting between them. Germline-derived CDR1 and CDR2 are GTSNPN and SVGIG (reference sequence). The CDR3 loop reads CAWGGNTARGYTF. The DNA of the CDR3 is TGTGCCTGGGGAGGGAATACGGCCCGTGGCTACACCTTC.

The V gene is TRBV5-1, the J gene TRBJ2-7, with D tentatively TRBD1 (6 bases). Per the germline V gene, CDR1 is SGHRS and CDR2 is YFSETQ. The V and J ends lost 4 bases and 4 bases respectively, with 6 bases between them. This CDR3 has 11 amino acids. In DNA, the CDR3 is TGCGCCAGCAGCCAGGGGTACGAGCAGTACTTC. It encodes CASSQGYEQYF.

This rearrangement joins TRBV7-3 to TRBJ1-1; tentatively, D is TRBD1 (5 bases). The CDR3 is 13 residues long. Trimming pared 2 bases from V and 6 bases from J, leaving 10 bases between. The germline V gene encodes CDR1 SGHTA and CDR2 FQGTGA. CDR3 amino acids: CASSLYRSAEAFF. The CDR3 bases are TGTGCCAGCAGCTTATACAGGTCCGCTGAAGCTTTCTTT.

This clone has only a few counts. The chain links TRBV5-1 to TRBJ2-2; D is perhaps TRBD2 (5 bases). V was shortened by 0 bases and J by 2 bases, with 11 bases between the two germline ends. The germline gives CDR1 SGHRS, CDR2 YFSETQ. The CDR3 totals 16 residues. CDR3 amino acids: CASSLAVGVNTGELFF. The CDR3 nucleotides are TGCGCCAGCAGCTTGGCTGTCGGGGTTAACACCGGGGAGCTGTTTTTT.

V usage is TRBV7-3 and J usage is TRBJ1-2; 8 bases align to TRBD1. Germline-derived CDR1 and CDR2 are SGHTA and FQGTGA. The CDR3 length is 15 residues. The V gene end was trimmed by 4 bases and the J gene end by 7 bases; junction bases not matched to a gene: 11. CDR3 nucleotide sequence: TGTGCCAGCAGCTCCGCCGTCCAGGGGGCCGCTGGCTACACCTTC. Its protein is CASSSAVQGAAGYTF.

The V and J genes are TRBV10-3 and TRBJ2-1; 13 bases align to TRBD2. CDR1 is ENHRY and CDR2 is SYGVKD in the germline V gene. The CDR3 runs to 15 residues. V gave up 1 base and J gave up 7 bases; unmatched junction bases: 1. CDR3 nucleotide sequence: TGTGCCATCAGTGAGTTACTAGCGGGAGGGAATGAGCAGTTCTTC. Protein: CAISELLAGGNEQFF.

The rearrangement links TRBV4-3 to TRBJ2-7; possibly TRBD2 for D (6 bases). The V and J ends lost 3 bases and 0 bases respectively, with 9 bases between them. Germline V gene sequence: CDR1 LGHNA, CDR2 YSLEER. The CDR3 extends over 14 amino acids. The CDR3 sequence: CASSQGTVSYEQYF. The CDR3 DNA follows: TGCGCCAGCAGCCAGGGGACTGTCTCCTACGAGCAGTACTTC.

V gene TRBV27 combines with J gene TRBJ2-1; D is undetermined. Trimming took 3 bases from V and 4 from J, leaving 4 bases between them. The germline V gene has CDR1 MNHEY and CDR2 SMNVEV (reference sequence). There are 12 residues in the CDR3. The CDR3 protein is CASSFQYNEQFF. CDR3 nucleotide sequence: TGTGCCAGCAGTTTCCAGTACAATGAGCAGTTCTTC.

The chain is built from TRBV10-3 and TRBJ1-1; weak D call: TRBD1 (5 bases). Trimming left V 3 bases short and J 2 bases short, with 10 bases between. The CDR3 covers 14 residues. Germline V gene sequence: CDR1 ENHRY, CDR2 SYGVKD. CDR3 nucleotide sequence: TGTGCCATCAGTGATCGGCAGGGAAACACTGAAGCTTTCTTT. Translating it yields CAISDRQGNTEAFF.

The CDR3 bases are TGCGCCAGCAGCTTGGGCGCCCTAGTGGGGGGCTCGGGGGAGCAGTACTTC. Translating it yields CASSLGALVGGSGEQYF. The V call is TRBV5-1, the J call TRBJ2-7; D assignment may be TRBD1 or TRBD2 (6 bases each). Per the germline V gene, CDR1 is SGHRS and CDR2 is YFSETQ. This CDR3 has 17 amino acids. Trimming took 0 bases from V and 7 from J, leaving 23 bases between them.

This sequence joins TRBV6-4 and TRBJ2-3; D gene uncertain. The CDR3 covers 13 residues. Germline V CDR1 and CDR2: MRHNA, SNTAGT. Trimming took off 6 bases at V and 1 base at J, with 8 bases between the two ends. CDR3 sequence: CASRETGTDTQYF. The CDR3 DNA is TGTGCCAGCAGGGAGACGGGCACAGATACGCAGTATTTT.